The next 20 T cell receptor beta chains were all read from a single sample in a study of T cell repertoires in cytomegalovirus infection. Antigens for these TCRs are unknown. Each CDR3 protein is one row after TCRdb ran MiXCR on the reads. The data contain some 310,000 distinct CDR3 sequences, just under 25% of them seen just once; the ten biggest clones take up 13%. The material sequenced was cultured PBMCs, taken from culture after CMV antigen stimulation. Receptors were obtained from a human donor in good health (CMV status not recorded). Some clones in this sample may be carry-over from other donors' samples.

This clonotype was found a few times. The rearrangement links TRBV12-3 or TRBV12-4 to TRBJ1-5, with D unresolved. The V and J ends lost 2 bases and 4 bases respectively, with 9 bases between them. The CDR3 extends over 14 amino acids. CDR3 bases: TGTGCCAGCAGTTTACAGGCGGGGAATCAGCCCCAGCATTTT. This translates into CASSLQAGNQPQHF.

The chain carries TRBV9 and TRBJ2-1; the D is unclear. The CDR3 runs 14 residues. Germline CDR1 is SGDLS and CDR2 is YYNGEE. V lost 0 bases and J 5 bases, leaving 9 bases between the germline ends. The CDR3: CASSVDATDNEQFF. The CDR3 DNA sequence: TGTGCCAGCAGCGTAGATGCGACGGACAATGAGCAGTTCTTC. The variable domain in full, completed from reference TRBV9 and TRBJ2-1, reads DSGVTQTPKHLITATGQRVTLRCSPRSGDLSVYWYQQSLDQGLQFLIQYYNGEERAKGNILERFSAQQFPDLHSELNLSSLELGDSALYFCASSVDATDNEQFFGPGTRLTVL.

The table lists this clonotype with a few counts. The J gene is TRBJ2-3, the V gene TRBV7-2, with D hard to call. The V gene lost 4 bases and the J gene lost 2 bases, with 7 bases spanning the gap. The germline gives CDR1 SGHTA, CDR2 FQGNSA. The CDR3 totals 13 residues. CDR3 DNA sequence: TGTGCCAGCAGCTATTACTACACAGATACGCAGTATTTT. Translated: CASSYYYTDTQYF.

A few counts support this clonotype. The V gene is TRBV9, the J gene TRBJ2-3, with 11 bases that match TRBD2. Germline CDR1 is SGDLS and CDR2 is YYNGEE. Trimming cost V 4 bases and J 0 bases; bases outside gene matches: 13. The CDR3 has 19 amino acids. Here the CDR3 reads CASSLPPRLAGSSTDTQYF. CDR3 bases: TGTGCCAGCAGCCTCCCTCCTCGACTAGCGGGATCTAGCACAGATACGCAGTATTTT.

This clonotype was seen a few times. The rearrangement uses TRBV12-3 or TRBV12-4 and TRBJ2-7; possibly TRBD1 for D (6 bases). This CDR3 comprises 14 residues. Between the trimmed V and J ends, which lost 2 bases and 3 bases, there was a span of 11 bases. CDR3 sequence: CASSLKGTSYEQYF. The DNA for the CDR3 is TGTGCCAGCAGTTTAAAGGGGACAAGCTACGAGCAGTACTTC.

This clonotype was counted at least ten times. V is TRBV4-1 and J is TRBJ2-5; D remains unclear. The CDR3 consists of 16 residues. Deletions cut 0 bases from V and 5 bases from J, with 16 bases between. Germline values: CDR1 MGHRA, CDR2 YSYEKL. The CDR3 region is CASSQDAPGPLETQYF. The DNA for the CDR3 is TGCGCCAGCAGCCAAGATGCGCCGGGTCCTCTGGAGACCCAGTACTTC.

The chain uses TRBV7-3 and TRBJ2-1; 14 positions agree with TRBD2. The CDR3 has 16 amino acids. V was clipped by 0 bases and J by 10 bases; unmatched bases: 5. CDR1 is SGHTA, CDR2 FQGTGA, per germline. CDR3 amino acids: CASSLTGLAGGREQFF. As DNA, the CDR3 is TGTGCCAGCAGCTTAACTGGACTAGCGGGAGGCAGGGAGCAGTTCTTC. The entire variable domain, with the rest obtained from reference TRBV7-3 and TRBJ2-1, is as follows: GAGVSQTPSNKVTEKGKYVELRCDPISGHTALYWYRQSLGQGPEFLIYFQGTGAADDSGLPNDRFFAVRPEGSVSTLKIQRTERGDSAVYLCASSLTGLAGGREQFFGPGTRLTVL.

This clonotype was found a few times. The rearrangement links TRBV19 to TRBJ1-2; tentatively, D is TRBD1 (5 bases). The CDR3 sequence is 15 residues long. V was cut by 7 bases and J by 3 bases, with 18 bases left in between. In germline, CDR1 is LNHDA, CDR2 SQIVND (reference sequence). The CDR3 loop is CASTSPDGGDYGYTF. The CDR3 nucleotides are TGTGCCAGTACCTCACCCGACGGAGGGGACTATGGCTACACCTTC. The whole variable domain, remainder taken from reference TRBV19 and TRBJ1-2, is DGGITQSPKYLFRKEGQNVTLSCEQNLNHDAMYWYRQDPGQGLRLIYYSQIVNDFQKGDIAEGYSVSREKKESFPLTVTSAQKNPTAFYLCASTSPDGGDYGYTFGSGTRLTVV.

The rearrangement joins TRBV4-1 to TRBJ2-1; the D gene could be TRBD1 or TRBD2 (5 bases each). CDR1 is MGHRA and CDR2 is YSYEKL in the germline V gene. This CDR3 spans 18 amino acids. The V end lost 2 bases, the J end lost 9 bases, and 26 bases lay between the germline ends. The CDR3: CASSQYAGGGQKAGEQFF. CDR3 bases: TGCGCCAGCAGCCAATACGCCGGTGGTGGACAAAAGGCGGGTGAGCAGTTCTTC.

V gene TRBV7-8 combines with J gene TRBJ2-1; a possible D gene is TRBD2 (5 bases). Germline values: CDR1 SGHVS, CDR2 FQNEAQ. The length of the CDR3 is 12 residues. V gave up 9 bases and J gave up 7 bases, with 13 bases separating them. The CDR3: CASGQAGNEQFF. Here the CDR3 DNA reads TGTGCCAGTGGCCAGGCGGGTAATGAGCAGTTCTTC.

This chain links TRBV15 with TRBJ2-2; 9 nucleotides match TRBD2. Germline CDR1 LNHNV, CDR2 YYDKDF (reference sequence). The ends lost 0 bases at V and 4 bases at J; junction bases unmatched: 6. CDR3 length: 17 amino acids. CDR3 sequence reads: CATSRDLAREGTGELFF. The CDR3 region has the DNA TGTGCCACCAGCAGAGATTTGGCGCGGGAGGGCACCGGGGAGCTGTTTTTT.

The rearrangement uses TRBV12-3 or TRBV12-4 and TRBJ1-4; D not certain. This CDR3 spans 15 amino acids. V lost 3 bases and J lost 0, with 8 bases in between. The CDR3 DNA follows: TGTGCCAGCAGTTTCTATCAGGCAACTAATGAAAAACTGTTTTTT. Its translation is CASSFYQATNEKLFF.

In its sample, this clonotype was seen many times. V is TRBV7-8 and J is TRBJ1-5, with D maybe TRBD1 (5 bases). CDR1 and CDR2 from the germline V gene are SGHVS and FQNEAQ. The CDR3 sequence is 15 residues long. Trimming took off 10 bases at V and 3 bases at J, with 19 bases between the two ends. For the CDR3, the DNA is TGTGCCACCATGCGCGGGGGAGCGGTCAATCAGCCCCAGCATTTT. This encodes CATMRGGAVNQPQHF.

In this sample, this clonotype turned up many times. The CDR3 sequence is CASSLQGSLAYEQYF. CDR3 nucleotides: TGTGCCAGCAGCTTACAGGGGAGCCTAGCCTACGAGCAGTACTTC. The rearrangement links TRBV7-8 to TRBJ2-7; tentatively, D is TRBD1 (6 bases). The CDR3 has 15 amino acids. Germline CDR1 is SGHVS and CDR2 is FQNEAQ. Trimming stripped 2 bases from V and 2 bases from J, with 13 bases between.

This clonotype was counted only a few times. The gene calls are TRBV7-9 and TRBJ2-4; D gene unclear. The V end was cut by 7 bases, the J end by 0 bases, with 7 bases between. The CDR3 is made up of 13 amino acids. Germline assignment: CDR1 SEHNR and CDR2 FQNEAQ (reference sequence). The CDR3 protein is CASTPKAKNIQYF. Here the CDR3 DNA reads TGTGCCAGCACCCCAAAAGCCAAAAACATTCAGTACTTC. Filled out from reference TRBV7-9 and TRBJ2-4, the complete variable domain reads DTGVSQNPRHKITKRGQNVTFRCDPISEHNRLYWYRQTLGQGPEFLTYFQNEAQLEKSRLLSDRFSAERPKGSFSTLEIQRTEQGDSAMYLCASTPKAKNIQYFGAGTRLSVL.

This clonotype was recorded a few times. V and J are TRBV20-1 and TRBJ1-5, with TRBD1 matching 8 bases. J lost 0 bases, V lost 6 bases, and 10 bases had no gene match. Germline V gives CDR1 DFQATT, CDR2 SNEGSKA (reference sequence). CDR3 length equals 16 residues. Here the CDR3 DNA reads TGCAGTGCAAAGGACAGGGTTTCAAATAGCAATCAGCCCCAGCATTTT. This codes for CSAKDRVSNSNQPQHF.

This clonotype appeared a few times. The rearrangement uses TRBV5-1 and TRBJ2-7; either TRBD1 or TRBD2 may supply D (5 bases each). V lost 4 bases, J lost 4 bases, and 12 bases lay in between. The CDR3 sequence is 13 residues long. The germline V gene encodes CDR1 SGHRS and CDR2 YFSETQ. CDR3 sequence reads: CASSTGPSYEQYV. Written as DNA, the CDR3 is TGCGCCAGCAGCACGGGACCTTCATACGAGCAGTACGTC.

The CDR3 coding sequence is TGTGCCAGCAGCACTCAACACATCCGTGTAGCTGGAAACACCATATATTTT. Translated, it gives CASSTQHIRVAGNTIYF. The V call is TRBV7-9, the J call TRBJ1-3; D is uncertain. Trimming took off 5 bases at V and 2 bases at J, with 19 bases between the two ends. The CDR3 is 17 amino acids. Germline CDR1 is SEHNR and CDR2 is FQNEAQ (reference sequence).

This clonotype was recorded a few times. The gene calls are TRBV11-3 and TRBJ1-2; possible D gene TRBD1, 6 bases. This CDR3 has 16 amino acids. Between the trimmed V and J ends, which lost 3 bases and 6 bases, there was a span of 20 bases. Germline-derived CDR1 and CDR2 are SGHNT and YENEEA. CDR3 region: CASSLSGQGIPHGYTF. The CDR3 DNA reads TGTGCCAGCAGCTTGTCGGGACAAGGGATTCCTCATGGCTACACCTTC.

A single count supports this clonotype. V and J are TRBV30 and TRBJ2-3; 10 bases map to TRBD2. CDR1 and CDR2 (germline): GTSNPN, SVGIG (reference sequence). CDR3 length: 14 residues. V trimming: 1 base; J trimming: 6 bases; junction bases outside the gene matches: 4. The CDR3 sequence: CAWSEAGGADTQYF. The CDR3 DNA sequence: TGTGCCTGGAGTGAAGCGGGAGGGGCGGATACGCAGTATTTT.